This T cell receptor beta chain originates from a study of cytomegalovirus exposure and HLA in healthy donors. Across the study: Among the 398 donors who were genotyped, 81% fell in the genetic ancestry cluster that is associated with self-reported Caucasian donors. Study-wide findings and caveats: A few CMV-associated chains proved CMV antigen-specific in vitro. Judged likely to be a sequencing artifact was a cluster of highly shared sequence variants.

The germline V gene has CDR1 SNHLY and CDR2 FYNNEI. The CDR3 covers 12 residues. V lost 8 bases to trimming and J lost 8 bases, with 12 bases between them. Comment on this clone: Its antigen remains unidentified.

Primers for the PCR totalled 60 Vbeta and 13 Jbeta. Study processing details: In a later analysis, the count reached 80 million or so unique TCR beta chains, with approximately 11 million shared. Generated by immunoSEQ multiplex PCR, the TCRdb table keeps only in-frame clones and is missing some. Clone size and the V and J calls come from that table; the DNA yielded D and trimming. The data show some 140,000 clones, with roughly four fifths seen just once and roughly 3.1% held by the top ten. The TCR was taken from a man aged 25 to 45 in good health and CMV-seronegative. The sequencing sample was made of PBMCs. V is TRBV2 and J is TRBJ1-4, with D possibly TRBD1 on 5 matching bases. CDR3 protein: CASDSLGEKLFF. The CDR3, as DNA: TGTGCCAGCGACAGTTTAGGGGAAAAACTGTTTTTT.